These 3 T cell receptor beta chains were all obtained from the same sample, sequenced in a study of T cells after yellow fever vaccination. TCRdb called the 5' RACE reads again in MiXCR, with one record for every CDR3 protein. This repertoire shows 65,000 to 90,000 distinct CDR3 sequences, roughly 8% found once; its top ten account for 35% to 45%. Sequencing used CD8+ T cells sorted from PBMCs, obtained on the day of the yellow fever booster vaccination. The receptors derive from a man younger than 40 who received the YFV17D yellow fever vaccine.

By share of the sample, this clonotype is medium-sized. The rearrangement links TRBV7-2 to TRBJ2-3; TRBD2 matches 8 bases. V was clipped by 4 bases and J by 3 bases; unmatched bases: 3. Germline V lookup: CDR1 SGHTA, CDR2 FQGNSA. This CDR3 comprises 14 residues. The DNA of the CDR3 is TGTGCCAGCAGCTCCGGGACTAGAACAGATACGCAGTATTTT. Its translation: CASSSGTRTDTQYF.

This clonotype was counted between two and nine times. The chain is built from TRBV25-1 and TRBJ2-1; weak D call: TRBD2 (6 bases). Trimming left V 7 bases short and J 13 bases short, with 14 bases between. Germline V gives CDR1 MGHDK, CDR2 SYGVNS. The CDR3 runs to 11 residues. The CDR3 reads CASTGGPSQFF. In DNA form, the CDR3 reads TGTGCCAGCACCGGGGGACCCTCCCAGTTCTTC.

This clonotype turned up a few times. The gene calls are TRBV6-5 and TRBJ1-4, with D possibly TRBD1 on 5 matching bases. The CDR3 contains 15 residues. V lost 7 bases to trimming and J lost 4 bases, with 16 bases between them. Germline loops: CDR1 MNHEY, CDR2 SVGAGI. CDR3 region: CASTARDLFNEKLFF. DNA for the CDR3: TGTGCCAGCACCGCCAGGGATTTATTTAATGAAAAACTGTTTTTT.